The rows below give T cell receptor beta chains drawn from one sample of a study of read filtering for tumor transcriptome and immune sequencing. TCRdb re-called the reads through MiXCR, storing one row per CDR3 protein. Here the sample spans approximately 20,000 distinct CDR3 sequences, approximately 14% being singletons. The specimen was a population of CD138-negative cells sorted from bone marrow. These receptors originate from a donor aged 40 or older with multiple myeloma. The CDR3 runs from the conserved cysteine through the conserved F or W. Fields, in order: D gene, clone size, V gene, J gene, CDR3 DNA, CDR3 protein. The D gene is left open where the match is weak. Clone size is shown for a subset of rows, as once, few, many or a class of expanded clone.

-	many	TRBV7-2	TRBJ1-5	TGTGCCAGCAGCTTAAGAGGACTCAGGAATCAGCCCCAGCATTTT	CASSLRGLRNQPQHF
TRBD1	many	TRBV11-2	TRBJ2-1	TGTGCCAGCAGCTCTCCGGGACAGGGGTCCTATGAGCAGTTCTTC	CASSSPGQGSYEQFF
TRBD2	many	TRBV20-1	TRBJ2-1	TGCAGTGCTAGAGAATTCGCGGGAGAGTACAATGAGCAGTTCTTC	CSAREFAGEYNEQFF
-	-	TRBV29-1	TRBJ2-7	TGCAGCGGCCGGACCTTGTACGAGCAGTACTTC	CSGRTLYEQYF
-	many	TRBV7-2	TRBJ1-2	TGTGCCAGCAGCTGGGCAATGCCGAACTATGGCTACACCTTC	CASSWAMPNYGYTF
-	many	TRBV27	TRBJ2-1	TGTGCCAGCAGACCCGGCATCCCTAGCGCCTCCTACAATGAGCAGTTCTTC	CASRPGIPSASYNEQFF
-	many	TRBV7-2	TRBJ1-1	TGTGCCAGCAGCTCGACGGAAACAATTGAAGCTTTCTTT	CASSSTETIEAFF
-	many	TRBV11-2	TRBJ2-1	TGTGCCAGCAGCTTAGGACTCAACAATGAGCAGTTCTTC	CASSLGLNNEQFF
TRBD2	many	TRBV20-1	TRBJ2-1	TGCAGTGCTAGCCAGCCCCTAGCGGGGAACAATGAGCAGTTCTTC	CSASQPLAGNNEQFF
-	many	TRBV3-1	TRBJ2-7	TGTGCCAGCAGCCAAGTTCGTGAAAGCGAGCAGTACTTC	CASSQVRESEQYF
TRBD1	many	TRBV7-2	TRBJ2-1	TGTGCCAGCAGCTTAGAGCCGGGACAGGGGCTGTTCTTC	CASSLEPGQGLFF
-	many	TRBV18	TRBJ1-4	TGTGCCAGCTCACCACTAAGGGCCGAACGACTGTTTTTT	CASSPLRAERLFF
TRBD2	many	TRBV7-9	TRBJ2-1	TGTGCCAGCAGCTTACTAGCGGGAGTCCACAATGAGCAGTTCTTC	CASSLLAGVHNEQFF
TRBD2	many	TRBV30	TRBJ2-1	TGTGCCTGGACTGGGGGAGGGTCGTTTAGGGATGAGCAGTTCTTC	CAWTGGGSFRDEQFF
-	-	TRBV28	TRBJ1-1	TGTGCCAGCAGTTTTAGAGGGAGGACGATCGACACTGACGCTTTCTTT	CASSFRGRTIDTDAFF
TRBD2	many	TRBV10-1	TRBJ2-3	TGCGCCAGCAGTAGCGGGAGAATCTCAGATACGCAGTATTTT	CASSSGRISDTQYF
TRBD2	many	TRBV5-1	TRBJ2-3	TGCGCCAGCAGCTTGGGTCTAGCGGCTAGCACAGATACGCAGTATTTT	CASSLGLAASTDTQYF
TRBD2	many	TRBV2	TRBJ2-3	TGTGCCAGCAGGCCGGGACTAGCGGGAGTAGCAGATACGCAGTATTTT	CASRPGLAGVADTQYF
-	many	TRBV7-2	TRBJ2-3	TGTGCCAGCAGCTTAGCGGACGGACTACCCCTTGGTACAGATACGCAGTATTTT	CASSLADGLPLGTDTQYF
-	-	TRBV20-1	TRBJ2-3	TGCAGTGCTAGTACTCAGACCGATGTGCTAGCGAGCGGAGATACGCTGTATTTT	CSASTQTDVLASGDTLYF
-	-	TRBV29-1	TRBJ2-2	TGCAGCGTTGTGTGGGGGAACACCGGGGAGCTGTTTTTT	CSVVWGNTGELFF
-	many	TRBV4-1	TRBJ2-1	TGTGCCAGCAGCCAAGATCTAAGGGCCGCGGGAATAAATGAGCAGTTCTTC	CASSQDLRAAGINEQFF
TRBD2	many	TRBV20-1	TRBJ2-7	TGCAGTGCTGACATTCCGGGACTAGCGGGAGGGCATATCGAGCAGTACTTC	CSADIPGLAGGHIEQYF
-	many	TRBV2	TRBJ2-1	TGTGCCAGCAGTGTAAGTGGGAATGAGCAGTTCTTC	CASSVSGNEQFF
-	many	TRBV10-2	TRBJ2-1	TGCGCCAGCAGCTACCATGCCGGGGCCCGGGATGAGCAGTTCTTC	CASSYHAGARDEQFF
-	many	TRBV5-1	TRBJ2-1	TGCGCCAGCCGGGCATCCTACAATGAGCAGTTCTTC	CASRASYNEQFF
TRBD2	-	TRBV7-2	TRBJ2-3	TGTGCCAGCAGCCCACACCTAGCGGGGGCCACAGATACGCAGTATTTT	CASSPHLAGATDTQYF
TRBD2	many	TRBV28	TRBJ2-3	TGTGCCAGCAGTCCCCCCGCCCGGCTAGCGGGAGTTTCGACAGATACGCAGTATTTT	CASSPPARLAGVSTDTQYF
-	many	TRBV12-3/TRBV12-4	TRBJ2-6	TGTGCCAGCAGTTTAGTGGGTTCCGGGGCCAACGTCCTGACTTTC	CASSLVGSGANVLTF
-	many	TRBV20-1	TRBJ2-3	TGCAGTGCTAGGACTCCGCCGGCCGATACGCAGTATTTT	CSARTPPADTQYF
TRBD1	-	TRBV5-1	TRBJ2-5	TGCGCCAGCAGTGGGGACAGCGGAGAGACCCAGTACTTC	CASSGDSGETQYF
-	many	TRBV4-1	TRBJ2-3	TGCGCCAGCAAGATCGGACGCGGGTTATCGGCGCAGTATTTT	CASKIGRGLSAQYF
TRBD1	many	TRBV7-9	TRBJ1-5	TGTGCCAGCAGCTTAGGGACAGGGGGGATGTATCAGCCCCAGCATTTT	CASSLGTGGMYQPQHF
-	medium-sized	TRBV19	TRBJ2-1	TGTGCCAGTAGTATGGCTGGGAATGAGCAGTTCTTC	CASSMAGNEQFF
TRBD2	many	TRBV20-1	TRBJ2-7	TGCAGTGCTAGCGTCTTCAAGGGTAGCGGGATGTACGAGCAGTACTTC	CSASVFKGSGMYEQYF
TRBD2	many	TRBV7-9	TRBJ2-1	TGTGCCAGCAGCACCGAACTAGCGGGTCCGCCAAATGAGCAGTTCTTC	CASSTELAGPPNEQFF
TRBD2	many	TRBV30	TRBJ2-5	TGTGCCTGGGATAAGGGCGGGAGTAAAGAGACCCAGTACTTC	CAWDKGGSKETQYF
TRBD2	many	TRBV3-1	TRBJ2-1	TGTGCCAGCAGCAGCGGGACTAGCGACCACAATGAGCAGTTCTTC	CASSSGTSDHNEQFF
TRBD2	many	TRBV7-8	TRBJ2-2	TGTGCCAGCAGCCCCCTAGCGGGAGGCCACACCGGGGAGCTGTTTTTT	CASSPLAGGHTGELFF
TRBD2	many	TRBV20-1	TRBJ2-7	TGCAGTGCCCCCCTAGCGGGAGAGGGAGAGCAGTACTTC	CSAPLAGEGEQYF
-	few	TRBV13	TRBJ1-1	TGTGCCAGCAGCTTTTCTTCTAACACTGAAGCTTTCTTT	CASSFSSNTEAFF
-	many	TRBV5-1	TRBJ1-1	TGCGCCAGCAGCTTCGAAGGGGCCCCTTTGAACACTGAAGCTTTCTTT	CASSFEGAPLNTEAFF
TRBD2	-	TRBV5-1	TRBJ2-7	TGCACCAGCAGGCCCGGGACTAGCGTCTACGAGCAGTACTTC	CTSRPGTSVYEQYF
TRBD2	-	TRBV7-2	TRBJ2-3	TGTGCCAGCAGCCCCGGGAGACTAGCGGGAGTGAGCACAGATACGCAGTATTTT	CASSPGRLAGVSTDTQYF
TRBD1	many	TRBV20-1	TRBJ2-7	TGCAGTGCTACAGGGGGTGGTTCCTACGAGCAGTACTTC	CSATGGGSYEQYF
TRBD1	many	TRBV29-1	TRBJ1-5	TGCAGCGTAGGGACAGGGATCAATCAGCCCCAGCATTTT	CSVGTGINQPQHF
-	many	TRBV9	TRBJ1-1	TGTGCCAGCGCACGAGCTGGGACCACTGAAGCTTTCTTT	CASARAGTTEAFF
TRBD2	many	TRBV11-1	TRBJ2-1	TGTGCCAGCAGTTACCTAGCGGGTCCCTACAATGAGCAGTTCTTC	CASSYLAGPYNEQFF
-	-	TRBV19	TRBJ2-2	TGTGCCAGTAGTACGGCCGATGCGAACACCGGGGAGCTGTTTTTT	CASSTADANTGELFF
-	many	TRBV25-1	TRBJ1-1	TGTGCCAGTAAGGGACACTTTAACACTGAAGCTTTCTTT	CASKGHFNTEAFF
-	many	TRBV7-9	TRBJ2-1	TGTGCCAGCAGCTCCCCAGGGACTTACAATGAGCAGTTCTTC	CASSSPGTYNEQFF
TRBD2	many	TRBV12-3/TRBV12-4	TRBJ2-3	TGTGCCAGCCGTCCAGCGGGAGGGTGGACAGATACGCAGTATTTT	CASRPAGGWTDTQYF
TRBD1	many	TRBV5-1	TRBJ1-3	TGCGCCAGCAGCTCCGGACAGGTTGGGGACTCTGGAAACACCATATATTTT	CASSSGQVGDSGNTIYF
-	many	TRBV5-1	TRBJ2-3	TGCGCCAGCAGCTTGGATCCGGGTGTGGCAGATACGCAGTATTTT	CASSLDPGVADTQYF
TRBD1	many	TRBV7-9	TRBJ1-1	TGTGCCAGCAGCCCCCGACAGGGGTTTAACACTGAAGCTTTCTTT	CASSPRQGFNTEAFF
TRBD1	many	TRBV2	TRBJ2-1	TGTGCCAGCAGTTTTGACAGGGTCCCGTCCAATGAGCAGTTCTTC	CASSFDRVPSNEQFF
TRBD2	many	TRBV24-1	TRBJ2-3	TGTGCCACCAGGGCCGGGACTAGCGGAACAGATACGCAGTATTTT	CATRAGTSGTDTQYF